This T cell receptor (beta chain) was captured in a study of blood T cell repertoires in COVID-19. At the level of the study: Donors in the United States, Italy and Spain gave samples during acute or convalescent COVID-19.

Seattle patient enrollment occurred during active infection, with longitudinal follow-up thereafter. Original processing notes: Quantification of nucleated cells was approximated via reference gene primer amplification. Sequencing was performed with immunoSEQ multiplex PCR; in TCRdb, only in-frame clones are kept and a portion is missing. V, J and clone size are taken as reported in that table, and D and trimming were inferred from the DNA itself. The table shows some 290,000 clones, with roughly nine tenths occurring only once. The origin of this receptor is a woman in her twenties or thirties with COVID-19, enrolled during active disease. Sequences were obtained from peripheral blood.

The CDR3 protein is CASSSRESEQFF. Here the CDR3 DNA reads TGTGCCAGCAGTTCGAGGGAGAGCGAGCAGTTCTTC. The rearrangement uses TRBV5-5 and TRBJ2-1; TRBD2 is a possible D gene (5 bases). This CDR3 has 12 residues. CDR1 and CDR2 from the germline V gene are SGHKS and YYEKEE (reference sequence). V was cut by 5 bases and J by 10 bases, with 13 bases left in between.